The 14 T cell receptor beta chains reported below all come from one sample, sequenced in a study of cytomegalovirus exposure and HLA in healthy donors. PCR primers comprised 60 Vbeta and 13 Jbeta primers. Here immunoSEQ multiplex PCR was the method, and the copy in TCRdb shows in-frame clones only, minus some. The sample lists approximately 290,000 clones, roughly 80% seen once, with 0.3% to 0.35% in the top ten. The source material was PBMCs. Receptors originate from a girl aged 2-9 years in good health and CMV-seronegative.

V gene TRBV10-1 combines with J gene TRBJ1-1, with D tentatively TRBD1 (5 bases). V dropped 3 bases and J dropped 2 bases, with 10 bases sitting between them. Looked up from germline, CDR1 is WNHNN and CDR2 is SYGVQD (reference sequence). The CDR3 runs to 14 residues. The CDR3 region is CASSEGGVNTEAFF. CDR3 nucleotides: TGCGCCAGCAGTGAAGGAGGGGTCAACACTGAAGCTTTCTTT.

The V gene is TRBV5-4, the J gene TRBJ2-6; no reliable D call. CDR1 is SGHNT and CDR2 is YYREEE in the germline V gene (reference sequence). Trimming stripped 0 bases from V and 0 bases from J, with 10 bases between. This CDR3 has 17 amino acids. As DNA, the CDR3 is TGTGCCAGCAGCTTGGTGGGCCAAAGCTCTGGGGCCAACGTCCTGACTTTC. Protein sequence: CASSLVGQSSGANVLTF. The full variable domain, with the rest looked up from reference TRBV5-4 and TRBJ2-6, is ETGVTQSPTHLIKTRGQQVTLRCSSQSGHNTVSWYQQALGQGPQFIFQYYREEENGRGNFPPRFSGLQFPNYSSELNVNALELDDSALYLCASSLVGQSSGANVLTFGAGSRLTVL.

The rearrangement joins TRBV18 to TRBJ2-1; TRBD2 matches at 10 bases. The CDR3 contains 15 residues. The J segment lost 7 bases and the V segment lost 6 bases, leaving 9 bases of the junction unmatched. Germline CDR1 and CDR2: KGHSH and LQKENI. The CDR3 region is CASSRLAGVLNEQFF. The CDR3 DNA reads as TGTGCCAGCTCCCGTCTAGCGGGAGTACTAAATGAGCAGTTCTTC.

The CDR3 region has the DNA TGTGCCAGCTCAATGCCGAACAGCGGGGCTAACAATGAGCAGTTCTTC. It encodes CASSMPNSGANNEQFF. The gene calls are TRBV5-4 and TRBJ2-1, with TRBD2 matching 7 bases. The CDR3 spans 16 residues. V dropped 7 bases and J dropped 5; count of bases not matched to a gene: 15. Looked up from germline, CDR1 is SGHNT and CDR2 is YYREEE (reference sequence). Together with reference TRBV5-4 and TRBJ2-1, the CDR3 gives the full variable domain: ETGVTQSPTHLIKTRGQQVTLRCSSQSGHNTVSWYQQALGQGPQFIFQYYREEENGRGNFPPRFSGLQFPNYSSELNVNALELDDSALYLCASSMPNSGANNEQFFGPGTRLTVL.

This chain links TRBV19 with TRBJ1-5; tentative D call: TRBD1 (5 bases). The CDR3 is made up of 11 amino acids. The germline V gene encodes CDR1 LNHDA and CDR2 SQIVND (reference sequence). V lost 3 bases and J lost 11, with 8 bases in between. The chain's CDR3 is CASSIGGAQHF. CDR3 coding DNA: TGTGCCAGTAGTATCGGAGGGGCCCAGCATTTT. Complete variable domain (other parts from reference TRBV19 and TRBJ1-5): DGGITQSPKYLFRKEGQNVTLSCEQNLNHDAMYWYRQDPGQGLRLIYYSQIVNDFQKGDIAEGYSVSREKKESFPLTVTSAQKNPTAFYLCASSIGGAQHFGDGTRLSIL.

The chain is built from TRBV29-1 and TRBJ2-7; 11 nucleotides match TRBD1. The germline V gene encodes CDR1 SQVTM and CDR2 ANQGSEA. The CDR3 length is 14 residues. V shed 6 bases and J 3 bases; nucleotides not matched to a gene: 7. The CDR3 nucleotides read TGCAGCGTGTGGGACAGGGGGGAGGGCTACGAGCAGTACTTC. Its protein product is CSVWDRGEGYEQYF.

This chain connects TRBV28 to TRBJ1-5; 8 bases align to TRBD1. With V trimmed by 5 bases and J by 5 bases, 11 bases remained unmatched. This CDR3 contains 16 residues. Germline values: CDR1 MDHEN, CDR2 SYDVKM. DNA for the CDR3: TGTGCCAGCAGTCATAATGGACAGGGTGAATATCAGCCCCAGCATTTT. Translated: CASSHNGQGEYQPQHF.

The rearrangement uses TRBV19 and TRBJ1-1; D gene uncertain. CDR1 LNHDA and CDR2 SQIVND come from the germline V gene (reference sequence). Trimming removed 8 bases at V and 3 bases at J, with 7 bases between. This CDR3 contains 11 residues. The CDR3 nucleotides read TGTGCCAGTCATACTTACACTGAAGCTTTCTTT. It codes for CASHTYTEAFF.

The genes are TRBV28 and TRBJ1-1, with D tentatively TRBD1 (6 bases). V was pared by 7 bases and J by 0 bases, with 12 bases between. CDR1 and CDR2 (germline): MDHEN, SYDVKM. The CDR3 has 14 residues. The CDR3 bases are TGTGCCAGCACGCCGGCAGGGGTGAACACTGAAGCTTTCTTT. The encoded protein is CASTPAGVNTEAFF.

This chain uses TRBV5-4 with TRBJ2-1, with a weak D call TRBD1 (5 bases). The germline V and J ends were trimmed by 0 bases and 4 bases, with 14 bases remaining between them. The CDR3 extends over 16 amino acids. The germline V gene has CDR1 SGHNT and CDR2 YYREEE (reference sequence). The CDR3 bases are TGTGCCAGCAGCTTGGCCGTAAGGGGTTGGTACAATGAGCAGTTCTTC. It codes for CASSLAVRGWYNEQFF.

The V and J genes are TRBV21-1 and TRBJ2-4; TRBD2, as called in the table, went unchecked against the DNA. TRBV21-1 is a documented pseudogene. The CDR3 extends over 18 amino acids. CDR3 residues: CASPRTRLGPVAKNIQYF. Written as DNA, the CDR3 is TGTGCCAGCCCAAGGACTCGTTTAGGACCTGTTGCCAAAAACATTCAGTACTTC.

This clone has more than one count but fewer than ten. This chain connects TRBV14 to TRBJ2-7, with no clear D. Looked up from germline, CDR1 is SGHDN and CDR2 is FVKESK. This CDR3 is 14 amino acids long. The ends were cut back, 4 bases at V and 1 base at J, with 11 bases in the middle. CDR3 nucleotides: TGTGCCAGCAGCCCCCGGGTGAAATCCTACGAGCAGTACTTC. Translated, it gives CASSPRVKSYEQYF.

This chain uses TRBV19 with TRBJ1-5, with TRBD1 identical over 7 bases. V shed 4 bases and J 2 bases; nucleotides not matched to a gene: 5. There are 15 residues in the CDR3. Per germline, CDR1 LNHDA and CDR2 SQIVND (reference sequence). The CDR3: CASSTRDSGNQPQHF. For the CDR3, the DNA is TGTGCCAGTAGTACGCGGGACAGCGGCAATCAGCCCCAGCATTTT. The whole variable domain, remainder taken from reference TRBV19 and TRBJ1-5, is DGGITQSPKYLFRKEGQNVTLSCEQNLNHDAMYWYRQDPGQGLRLIYYSQIVNDFQKGDIAEGYSVSREKKESFPLTVTSAQKNPTAFYLCASSTRDSGNQPQHFGDGTRLSIL.

To note about this clone: This sample also contains other DNA sequences that code for the same CDR3. The chain uses TRBV19 and TRBJ1-5, with TRBD1 identical over 8 bases. CDR1 is LNHDA, CDR2 SQIVND, per germline (reference sequence). The junction had 5 bases not matched to a gene; V was cut back by 6 bases and J by 4 bases. The CDR3 loop spans 14 amino acids. CDR3 region: CASSPDRGNQPQHF. The CDR3 nucleotides read TGTGCCAGTAGCCCAGACAGGGGAAATCAGCCCCAGCATTTT.